What follows are 25 T cell receptor beta chains derived from one specimen sequenced in a study of blood T cell repertoires in COVID-19. Sequencing used immunoSEQ multiplex PCR; TCRdb keeps in-frame clones, though not all of them. This table holds about 210,000 clones, around four fifths found once. Sequenced: peripheral blood. Source of these receptors: a woman in her 50s with acute or convalescent COVID-19.

This clone was seen just once. The CDR3 DNA reads TGTGCCAGCAGTTCCAAACCGACTAGCCTTGAGCAGTTCTTC. Translating it yields CASSSKPTSLEQFF. The chain carries TRBV27 and TRBJ2-1, with 7 bases identical to TRBD2. Germline V lookup: CDR1 MNHEY, CDR2 SMNVEV (reference sequence). The CDR3 is 14 amino acids. V lost 4 bases and J lost 9; bases outside the gene matches: 9.

As regards this clone: A junction boundary mismatches the germline segment, possibly from a read error. The V gene is TRBV9, the J gene TRBJ2-2, with 8 bases matching TRBD2. This CDR3 has 16 residues. CDR1 and CDR2 (germline): SGDLS, YYNGEE. DNA of the CDR3: TGTGCCAGCAGCCCACGGACTAGCTTGAACCCCGGGGAGCTGTTTTTT. This gives the protein CASSPRTSLNPGELFF.

V gene TRBV2 combines with J gene TRBJ2-1; possibly TRBD2 for D (6 bases). There are 14 residues in the CDR3. The germline CDR1 and CDR2 sequences are SNHLY and FYNNEI. Trimming removed 6 bases from V and 7 bases from J, with 16 bases in between. The CDR3 nucleotides read TGTGCCAGCAGGGATGGGACTTTTCTAAATGAGCAGTTCTTC. Its translation is CASRDGTFLNEQFF.

This clone came up a few times. CDR3 DNA: TGCGCCAGCAGCTTGACCGGGAGCTCCTACGAGCAGTACTTC. Amino acid sequence: CASSLTGSSYEQYF. The chain carries TRBV5-1 and TRBJ2-7; a possible D gene is TRBD2 (6 bases). Trimming cost V 1 base and J 0 bases, with 8 bases left between them. Germline values: CDR1 SGHRS, CDR2 YFSETQ. This CDR3 spans 14 amino acids.

This chain links TRBV9 with TRBJ1-2; a weak D match, TRBD1 (5 bases). This CDR3 comprises 15 residues. Germline V gene sequence: CDR1 SGDLS, CDR2 YYNGEE. The V end was cut by 4 bases, the J end by 4 bases, with 17 bases between. Written as DNA, the CDR3 is TGTGCCAGCAGCCCCCAGGGTTTCCCTCTCTATGGCTACACCTTC. This encodes CASSPQGFPLYGYTF.

This clone was counted once. The chain combines TRBV19 with TRBJ1-5; tentative D call: TRBD1 (6 bases). The CDR3 totals 14 residues. V shed 0 bases and J shed 6 bases, with 9 bases lying between them. Per germline, CDR1 LNHDA and CDR2 SQIVND (reference sequence). CDR3 region: CASSIEGGAQPQHF. CDR3 nucleotide sequence: TGTGCCAGTAGTATAGAAGGGGGAGCTCAGCCCCAGCATTTT.

The rearrangement joins TRBV24-1 to TRBJ2-5; the match to TRBD2 covers 10 bases. CDR3 length: 14 residues. Germline V gene sequence: CDR1 KGHDR, CDR2 SFDVKD. The junction had 3 bases not matched to a gene; V was cut back by 5 bases and J by 4 bases. The CDR3 coding sequence is TGTGCCACCAGTGGGCTAGCGGGAGTAGAGACCCAGTACTTC. Protein product: CATSGLAGVETQYF.

This sequence joins TRBV21-1 and TRBJ1-2; the DNA was not used to check the table's D call, TRBD1. TRBV21-1 is deemed a pseudogene. The CDR3 contains 16 residues. CDR3 DNA sequence: TGTGCCAGCAGCCCGTCCTCGTGGGACAGGGTATGGGGCTACACCTTC. Translated, it gives CASSPSSWDRVWGYTF.

This clone is a singleton in its sample. The genes are TRBV27 and TRBJ2-7; TRBD1 is a possible D gene (6 bases). This CDR3 spans 13 amino acids. Looked up from germline, CDR1 is MNHEY and CDR2 is SMNVEV (reference sequence). Trimming took 4 bases from V and 6 from J, leaving 13 bases between them. The CDR3 bases are TGTGCCAGCAGTTCCTTTACAGGGACCGAGCAGTACTTC. Its translation: CASSSFTGTEQYF.

The chain links TRBV7-2 to TRBJ2-7; the D gene is possibly TRBD2 (6 bases). The length of the CDR3 is 15 residues. Germline CDR1 is SGHTA and CDR2 is FQGNSA. V was pared by 3 bases and J by 3 bases, with 15 bases between. CDR3 DNA: TGTGCCAGCAGCTTGTCACTAGCAGACTACTACGAGCAGTACTTC. This codes for CASSLSLADYYEQYF. Based on the CDR3 plus reference TRBV7-2 and TRBJ2-7, the full variable domain is GAGVSQSPSNKVTEKGKDVELRCDPISGHTALYWYRQSLGQGLEFLIYFQGNSAPDKSGLPSDRFSAERTGGSVSTLTIQRTQQEDSAVYLCASSLSLADYYEQYFGPGTRLTVT.

This clone has just a few counts. The chain recombines TRBV28 with TRBJ1-2; 7 bases are shared with TRBD1. The CDR3 sequence is 15 residues long. The V gene's germline CDR1 is MDHEN and CDR2 SYDVKM. V was pared by 4 bases and J by 4 bases, with 9 bases of the junction left unmatched. CDR3 in amino acids: CASSSSGQAGYGYTF. CDR3 sequence (DNA): TGTGCCAGCAGTTCCTCAGGACAGGCTGGCTATGGCTACACCTTC.

The chain combines TRBV9 with TRBJ2-3, with a tentative D call TRBD2 (6 bases). Trimming cost V 0 bases and J 1 base, with 21 bases left between them. The CDR3 covers 19 residues. Looked up from germline, CDR1 is SGDLS and CDR2 is YYNGEE. CDR3 DNA: TGTGCCAGCAGCGTAGGAACCCCTCCCGGCGGGGCCGGCACAGATACGCAGTATTTT. Translated: CASSVGTPPGGAGTDTQYF. Full variable domain (rest looked up from reference TRBV9 and TRBJ2-3): DSGVTQTPKHLITATGQRVTLRCSPRSGDLSVYWYQQSLDQGLQFLIQYYNGEERAKGNILERFSAQQFPDLHSELNLSSLELGDSALYFCASSVGTPPGGAGTDTQYFGPGTRLTVL.

The rearrangement uses TRBV29-1 and TRBJ1-1; D perhaps matches TRBD1 (6 bases). Germline-derived CDR1 and CDR2 are SQVTM and ANQGSEA. The CDR3 covers 13 residues. The V gene lost 2 bases and the J gene lost 6 bases, with 13 bases spanning the gap. The CDR3 DNA sequence: TGCAGCGTTGAAAGGGACAAGGGCCCTGAAGCTTTCTTT. As protein: CSVERDKGPEAFF.

The chain employs TRBV28 and TRBJ2-1; a possible D gene is TRBD1 (6 bases). Per the germline V gene, CDR1 is MDHEN and CDR2 is SYDVKM. The CDR3 spans 14 residues. Trimming cost V 4 bases and J 8 bases, with 15 bases left between them. The CDR3 loop reads CASSSGTLRDEQFF. In nucleotides, the CDR3 is TGTGCCAGCAGTTCCGGGACACTAAGGGATGAGCAGTTCTTC.

V gene TRBV28 combines with J gene TRBJ1-2; 8 bases map to TRBD1. With V trimmed by 6 bases and J by 6 bases, 15 bases remained unmatched. The germline gives CDR1 MDHEN, CDR2 SYDVKM. CDR3 length equals 16 residues. In DNA form, the CDR3 reads TGTGCCAGCAGCTCCACAACCCGGACAGGGAAACATGGCTACACCTTC. Protein product: CASSSTTRTGKHGYTF.

The chain joins TRBV11-3 to TRBJ2-7; 7 nucleotides match TRBD2. Trimming took 5 bases from V and 0 from J; bases not matched to a gene: 7. Germline assignment: CDR1 SGHNT and CDR2 YENEEA. The CDR3 is 15 amino acids. CDR3 DNA sequence: TGTGCCAGCAGCCCCCGGCGGGAGAGCTCCTACGAGCAGTACTTC. It translates to CASSPRRESSYEQYF.

The chain couples TRBV5-4 to TRBJ2-1, with 8 bases that match TRBD2. Germline assignment: CDR1 SGHNT and CDR2 YYREEE (reference sequence). V shed 4 bases and J 4 bases; nucleotides not matched to a gene: 7. This CDR3 has 15 residues. CDR3 DNA sequence: TGTGCCAGCAGCCCGGCTAGCGGGCTATACAATGAGCAGTTCTTC. Protein: CASSPASGLYNEQFF.

This chain connects TRBV7-6 to TRBJ2-3; D may be TRBD1 (6 bases). The ends were cut back, 5 bases at V and 1 base at J, with 19 bases in the middle. Looked up from germline, CDR1 is SGHVS and CDR2 is FNYEAQ. The length of the CDR3 is 17 residues. CDR3 nucleotides: TGTGCCAGCAGCCCCAGGCCCCAGGGGTCGGGCACAGATACGCAGTATTTT. As protein: CASSPRPQGSGTDTQYF.

The chain employs TRBV5-6 and TRBJ2-3; D is perhaps TRBD2 (6 bases). Germline V gene data show CDR1 as SGHDT and CDR2 as YYEEEE. V was clipped by 1 base and J by 5 bases, with 14 bases between them. The CDR3 sequence is 15 residues long. This chain's CDR3 is CASSLLTSMLDTQYF. In nucleotides, the CDR3 is TGTGCCAGCAGCTTGTTGACTAGTATGCTAGATACGCAGTATTTT.

V is TRBV24-1 and J is TRBJ2-5; TRBD1 matches at 7 bases. There are 15 residues in the CDR3. V lost 3 bases, J lost 3 bases, and 6 bases stayed unmatched. In germline, CDR1 is KGHDR, CDR2 SFDVKD. CDR3 residues: CATSDRQGGKETQYF. As DNA, the CDR3 is TGTGCCACCAGTGATCGACAGGGCGGTAAAGAGACCCAGTACTTC.

This clone was counted between two and nine times. The V and J genes are TRBV2 and TRBJ2-1, with TRBD2 matching 13 bases. Germline-derived CDR1 and CDR2 are SNHLY and FYNNEI. V lost 4 bases, J lost 4 bases, and 4 bases stayed unmatched. This CDR3 has 16 amino acids. The CDR3 bases are TGTGCCAGCAGTGTCGGACTAGCGGGAGAGTACAATGAGCAGTTCTTC. Encoded protein: CASSVGLAGEYNEQFF.

The chain has TRBV6-5 and TRBJ2-7, with D perhaps matching TRBD1 (6 bases). The CDR3 runs 12 residues. From germline, CDR1 is MNHEY and CDR2 SVGAGI. Trimming removed 6 bases at V and 3 bases at J, with 9 bases between. For the CDR3, the DNA is TGTGCCAGCAGCCCCAGGGGCTACGAGCAGTACTTC. The encoded protein is CASSPRGYEQYF.

The chain employs TRBV4-1 and TRBJ1-2, with a weak D call TRBD1 (5 bases). Trimming took 4 bases from V and 0 from J, leaving 18 bases between them. This CDR3 has 17 residues. Germline V lookup: CDR1 MGHRA, CDR2 YSYEKL. The CDR3 DNA sequence: TGCGCCAGCAGCCCGGGGGGGACCCGCGCTGCTAACTATGGCTACACCTTC. Its translation is CASSPGGTRAANYGYTF.

This clone was detected once. The rearrangement links TRBV5-5 to TRBJ2-7; TRBD1 matches at 9 bases. CDR1 and CDR2 (germline): SGHKS, YYEKEE (reference sequence). The CDR3 runs 15 residues. Germline trimming cut 0 bases from V and 1 base from J; bases unmatched to any gene: 2. The CDR3 protein is CASSLGGTGSYEQYF. Written as DNA, the CDR3 is TGTGCCAGCAGCTTGGGGGGGACAGGGTCCTACGAGCAGTACTTC.

The rearrangement uses TRBV28 and TRBJ2-3, with 13 positions matching TRBD2. Looked up from germline, CDR1 is MDHEN and CDR2 is SYDVKM. V was clipped by 5 bases and J by 3 bases; unmatched bases: 8. The CDR3 extends over 17 amino acids. The CDR3 region is CASSPGLAGPLTDTQYF. In nucleotides, the CDR3 is TGTGCCAGCAGTCCGGGACTAGCGGGACCCTTGACAGATACGCAGTATTTT. Based on the CDR3 plus reference TRBV28 and TRBJ2-3, the full variable domain is DVKVTQSSRYLVKRTGEKVFLECVQDMDHENMFWYRQDPGLGLRLIYFSYDVKMKEKGDIPEGYSVSREKKERFSLILESASTNQTSMYLCASSPGLAGPLTDTQYFGPGTRLTVL.